This T cell receptor (beta chain) was documented in a study of blood T cell repertoires in COVID-19. Clones were read by immunoSEQ multiplex PCR, and TCRdb kept only the in-frame ones, dropping some. Of under 300,000 clones listed, 65% to 85% are singletons. The clonotype originates from a man aged 45-65 years who had recovered from COVID-19. Sequenced sample: PBMCs or T cells enriched from blood (not recorded which).

DNA of the CDR3: TGTGCCAGCAGCCGAGGACTGTCGAGCTCCTACGAGCAGTACTTC. It specifies CASSRGLSSSYEQYF. The rearrangement links TRBV7-3 to TRBJ2-7; perhaps TRBD2 as D (5 bases). Germline V CDR1 and CDR2: SGHTA, FQGTGA. Trimming cost V 5 bases and J 0 bases, with 14 bases left between them. The CDR3 consists of 15 residues.